A selection of T cell receptor beta chains follows, all from one sample in a study of T cell responses to AZD1222 COVID-19 vaccine. Clones were read by immunoSEQ multiplex PCR, and TCRdb kept only the in-frame ones, dropping some. The table lists about 100,000 clones, roughly 88% of them singletons. The sample was peripheral blood, taken on day 0 of AZD1222 vaccination. These receptors were obtained from an adult in good health. Both conserved end residues are part of each CDR3. Each record gives: J gene, D gene, clone size, V gene, CDR3 protein, CDR3 DNA. The D gene is left open where the match is weak. Expanded clones get a size class; other rows say once, few or many, or leave the size out.

TRBJ1-3,NA,NA,TRBV10-2,CASSEWGGNSGNTIYF,TGCGCCAGCAGTGAGTGGGGAGGGAACTCTGGAAACACCATATATTTT
TRBJ1-4,NA,NA,TRBV28,CASINRANEKLFF,TGTGCCAGTATCAACCGGGCTAATGAAAAACTGTTTTTT
TRBJ1-3,NA,NA,TRBV6-7,CASSYSRDRILCSGNTIYF,TGTGCCAGCAGTTACAGTAGGGACCGTATCCTATGCTCTGGAAACACCATATATTTT
TRBJ1-4,NA,NA,TRBV5-8,CASSIWRMNEKLFF,TGTGCCAGCAGCATCTGGAGGATGAATGAAAAACTGTTTTTT
TRBJ2-2,TRBD1,NA,TRBV6-5,CASRGRGTGELFF,TGTGCCAGCAGGGGCAGGGGGACCGGGGAGCTGTTTTTT
TRBJ2-7,TRBD1,NA,TRBV19,CASTRDSPPYEQYF,TGTGCCAGTACTAGGGACAGTCCACCCTACGAGCAGTACTTC
TRBJ1-6,NA,once,TRBV20-1,CSASSSSQGWSPLHF,TGCAGTGCTAGTAGTAGCAGCCAGGGGTGGTCACCCCTCCACTTT
TRBJ1-2,TRBD1,NA,TRBV19,CASNTLFRDREYGYTF,TGTGCCAGTAATACACTTTTCCGGGACAGGGAATATGGCTACACCTTC
TRBJ2-1,TRBD1,once,TRBV7-2,CASRTTGPYNEQFF,TGTGCCAGCAGAACGACAGGGCCCTACAATGAGCAGTTCTTC
TRBJ1-4,NA,NA,TRBV28,CATLEGLNEKLFF,TGTGCGACTTTGGAGGGCCTGAATGAAAAACTGTTTTTT
TRBJ1-6,TRBD1,NA,TRBV27,CASSYTGVDNSPLHF,TGTGCCAGCAGTTACACAGGGGTGGACAATTCACCCCTCCACTTT
TRBJ2-7,NA,NA,TRBV4-2,CASSLTDTRAGIQYF,TGTGCCAGCAGCCTCACAGATACCAGGGCAGGAATTCAGTACTTC
TRBJ1-2,TRBD1,NA,TRBV6-5,CASRSDRAGGYTF,TGTGCCAGCAGGTCGGACAGGGCTGGCGGCTACACCTTC
TRBJ1-2,NA,NA,TRBV2,CASSQEYLGYTF,TGTGCCAGCAGCCAGGAATACCTAGGCTACACCTTC
TRBJ2-3,TRBD2,NA,TRBV4-2,CASSPNGGGAYTQYF,TGTGCCAGCAGCCCAAACGGCGGGGGGGCATATACGCAGTATTTT
TRBJ2-7,NA,NA,TRBV18,CASSPPGGDIYEQYF,TGTGCCAGCTCACCACCTGGGGGCGACATCTACGAGCAGTACTTC
TRBJ2-1,NA,NA,TRBV7-8,CASSSRGSSYNEQFF,TGTGCCAGCAGCTCGCGGGGTAGCTCCTACAATGAGCAGTTCTTC
TRBJ1-1,NA,NA,TRBV7-8,CASSRVPASTEAFF,TGTGCCAGCAGCCGGGTCCCGGCCAGCACTGAAGCTTTCTTT
TRBJ1-2,NA,few,TRBV4-3,CASSQVRGGNYGYTF,TGCGCCAGCAGCCAAGTTAGGGGTGGTAACTATGGCTACACCTTC
TRBJ2-7,TRBD1,few,TRBV18,CASSLGQGVMYEQYF,TGTGCCAGCTCTCTTGGACAGGGGGTTATGTACGAGCAGTACTTC
TRBJ2-2,NA,NA,TRBV19,CATVDRNTGELFF,TGTGCCACCGTTGACAGGAACACCGGGGAGCTGTTTTTT
TRBJ1-5,NA,NA,TRBV6-2/TRBV6-3,CASSYLDRRYSNQPQHF,TGTGCCAGCAGTTACCTCGACAGGCGGTATAGCAATCAGCCCCAGCATTTT
TRBJ2-3,NA,once,TRBV7-2,CASSTLPDTQYF,TGTGCCAGCAGCACCCTCCCGGATACGCAGTATTTT
TRBJ1-2,TRBD1,NA,TRBV5-1,CASSLGIGQGWDTF,TGCGCCAGCAGCTTGGGCATCGGACAGGGGTGGGACACCTTC
TRBJ2-1,TRBD2,NA,TRBV4-3,CASSQVVTSGRSRSYNEQFF,TGCGCCAGCAGCCAAGTAGTAACTAGCGGGAGATCTCGGTCCTACAATGAGCAGTTCTTC
TRBJ1-1,TRBD1,NA,TRBV11-2,CASSLATGVAFF,TGTGCCAGCAGCTTAGCCACAGGGGTAGCTTTCTTT
TRBJ2-2,NA,NA,TRBV7-2,CASAEAGTYTGELFF,TGTGCCAGCGCGGAGGCGGGAACTTACACCGGGGAGCTGTTTTTT
TRBJ1-1,NA,NA,TRBV7-3,CASSLGRGAYTEAFF,TGTGCCAGCAGCCTAGGGAGGGGGGCCTACACTGAAGCTTTCTTT
TRBJ2-7,TRBD2,NA,TRBV24-1,CATSEGLASTYEQYF,TGTGCCACCAGTGAAGGACTAGCGAGTACCTACGAGCAGTACTTC
TRBJ1-1,NA,once,TRBV4-2,CASSRDRGNTEAFF,TGTGCCAGCAGCCGAGACCGTGGAAATACTGAAGCTTTCTTT
TRBJ2-6,NA,few,TRBV7-9,CASSPHGSSGANVLTF,TGTGCCAGCAGCCCCCACGGCAGCTCTGGGGCCAACGTCCTGACTTTC
TRBJ1-4,NA,NA,TRBV11-2,CASSFRPGSNEKLFF,TGTGCCAGCAGCTTCCGGCCAGGCTCAAATGAAAAACTGTTTTTT
TRBJ2-1,NA,NA,TRBV7-2,CASSLGWIGDEQFF,TGTGCCAGCAGCTTAGGATGGATCGGGGATGAGCAGTTCTTC
TRBJ2-2,NA,NA,TRBV19,CASSIRTGELFF,TGTGCCAGTAGTATCCGAACCGGGGAGCTGTTTTTT
TRBJ1-2,TRBD1,NA,TRBV6-2/TRBV6-3,CASSPGGTANYGYTF,TGTGCCAGCAGTCCCGGCGGGACAGCTAACTATGGCTACACCTTC
TRBJ1-6,TRBD1,NA,TRBV5-6,CASTMRTGVNSPLHF,TGTGCCAGCACCATGAGGACAGGGGTCAATTCACCCCTCCACTTT
TRBJ1-1,TRBD1,NA,TRBV28,CASSWDRVSTEAFF,TGTGCCAGCAGTTGGGACAGGGTGAGCACTGAAGCTTTCTTT
TRBJ1-1,NA,NA,TRBV3-1/TRBV3-2,CASSRSGTNTEAFF,TGTGCCAGCAGCCGATCCGGGACGAACACTGAAGCTTTCTTT
TRBJ2-3,NA,NA,TRBV7-3,CASSLFPQRTDTQYF,TGTGCCAGCAGCTTATTTCCCCAGCGCACAGATACGCAGTATTTT
TRBJ1-5,NA,once,TRBV6-2/TRBV6-3,CASSPPQGWQPQHF,TGTGCCAGCAGCCCCCCCCAGGGGTGGCAGCCCCAGCATTTT
TRBJ2-2,TRBD2,NA,TRBV5-4,CASSYSRAGGEGTGELFF,TGTGCCAGCAGCTACAGTCGAGCGGGGGGCGAAGGCACCGGGGAGCTGTTTTTT
TRBJ1-5,NA,NA,TRBV2,CASQSRQLNSNQPQHF,TGTGCCAGCCAATCCCGACAGCTAAATAGCAATCAGCCCCAGCATTTT
TRBJ2-5,TRBD2,NA,TRBV7-2,CASRLAVSETQYF,TGTGCCAGCAGACTAGCGGTTAGCGAGACCCAGTACTTC
TRBJ1-1,NA,once,TRBV7-2,CASSLLQGQTEAFF,TGTGCCAGCAGCTTATTGCAGGGACAAACTGAAGCTTTCTTT
TRBJ2-2,TRBD1,NA,TRBV28,CASSQGQPRELFF,TGTGCCAGCAGTCAGGGACAGCCCAGGGAGCTGTTTTTT